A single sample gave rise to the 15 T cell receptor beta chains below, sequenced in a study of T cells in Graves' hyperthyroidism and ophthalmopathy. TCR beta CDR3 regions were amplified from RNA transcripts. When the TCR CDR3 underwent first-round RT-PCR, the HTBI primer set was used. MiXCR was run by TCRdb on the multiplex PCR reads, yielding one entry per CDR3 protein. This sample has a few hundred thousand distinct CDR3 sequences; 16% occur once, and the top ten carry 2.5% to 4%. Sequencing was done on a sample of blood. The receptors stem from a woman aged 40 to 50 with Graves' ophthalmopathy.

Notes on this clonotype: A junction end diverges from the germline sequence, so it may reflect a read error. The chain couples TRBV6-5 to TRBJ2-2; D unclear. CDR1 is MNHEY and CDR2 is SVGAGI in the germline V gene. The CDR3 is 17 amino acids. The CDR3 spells CASSYSRRETNIGELFF. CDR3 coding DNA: TGTGCCAGCAGTTACTCCCGGCGAGAAACTAACATCGGGGAGCTGTTTTTT.

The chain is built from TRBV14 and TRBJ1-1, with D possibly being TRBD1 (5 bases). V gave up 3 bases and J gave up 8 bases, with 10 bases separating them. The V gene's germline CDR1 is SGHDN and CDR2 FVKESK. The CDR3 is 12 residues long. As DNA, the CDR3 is TGTGCCAGCAGCCAGGGGGGAAGGGAAGCTTTCTTT. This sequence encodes CASSQGGREAFF.

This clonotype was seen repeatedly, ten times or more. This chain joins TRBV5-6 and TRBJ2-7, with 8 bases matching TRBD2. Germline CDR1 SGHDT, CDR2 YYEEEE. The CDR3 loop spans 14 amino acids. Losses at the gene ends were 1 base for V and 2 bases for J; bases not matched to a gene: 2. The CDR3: CASSLRGGTYEQYF. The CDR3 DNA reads TGTGCCAGCAGCTTGCGGGGGGGAACCTACGAGCAGTACTTC.

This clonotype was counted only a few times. The CDR3 is CSGERLSGTDYGYTF. CDR3 nucleotides: TGCAGCGGGGAGCGGCTAAGTGGTACCGACTATGGCTACACCTTC. The chain carries TRBV29-1 and TRBJ1-2, with D unclear. The CDR3 has 15 residues. CDR1 and CDR2 (germline): SQVTM, ANQGSEA. Trimming cost V 7 bases and J 3 bases, with 21 bases left between them. Full variable domain (remainder filled in from reference TRBV29-1 and TRBJ1-2): SAVISQKPSRDICQRGTSLTIQCQVDSQVTMMFWYRQQPGQSLTLIATANQGSEATYESGFVIDKFPISRPNLTFSTLTVSNMSPEDSSIYLCSGERLSGTDYGYTFGSGTRLTVV.

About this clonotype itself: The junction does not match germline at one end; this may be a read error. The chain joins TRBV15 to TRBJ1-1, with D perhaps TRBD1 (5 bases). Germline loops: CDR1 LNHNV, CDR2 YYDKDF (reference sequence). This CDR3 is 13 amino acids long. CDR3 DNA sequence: TGTGCCACCAGCAAGGACATGAACACTGAAGCTCTCTTT. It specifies CATSKDMNTEALF. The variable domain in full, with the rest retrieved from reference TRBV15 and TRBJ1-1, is DAMVIQNPRYQVTQFGKPVTLSCSQTLNHNVMYWYQQKSSQAPKLLFHYYDKDFNNEADTPDNFQSRRPNTSFCFLDIRSPGLGDTAMYLCATSKDMNTEALFGQGTRLTVV.

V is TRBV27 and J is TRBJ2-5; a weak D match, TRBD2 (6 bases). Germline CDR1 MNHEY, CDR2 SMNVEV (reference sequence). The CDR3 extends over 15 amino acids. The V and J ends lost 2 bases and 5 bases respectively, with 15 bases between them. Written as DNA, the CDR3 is TGTGCCAGCAGTTTAGGGACCCGGGGGAGGGAGACCCAGTACTTC. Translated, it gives CASSLGTRGRETQYF.

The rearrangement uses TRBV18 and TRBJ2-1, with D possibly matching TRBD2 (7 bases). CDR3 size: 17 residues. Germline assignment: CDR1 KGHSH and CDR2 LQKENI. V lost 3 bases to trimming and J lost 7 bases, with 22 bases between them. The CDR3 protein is CASSPPGRGAGYNEQFF. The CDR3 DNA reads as TGTGCCAGCTCACCCCCCGGACGGGGGGCTGGATATAATGAGCAGTTCTTC.

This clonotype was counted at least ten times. In nucleotides, the CDR3 is TGTGCCAGCAGCCCCCGAACGCGGGGGGTTGGTGAGCAGTTCTTC. Its translation is CASSPRTRGVGEQFF. The rearrangement uses TRBV5-5 and TRBJ2-1; 8 bases match TRBD2. The germline V gene encodes CDR1 SGHKS and CDR2 YYEKEE (reference sequence). The CDR3 has 15 amino acids. V lost 4 bases, J lost 9 bases, and 12 bases stayed unmatched.

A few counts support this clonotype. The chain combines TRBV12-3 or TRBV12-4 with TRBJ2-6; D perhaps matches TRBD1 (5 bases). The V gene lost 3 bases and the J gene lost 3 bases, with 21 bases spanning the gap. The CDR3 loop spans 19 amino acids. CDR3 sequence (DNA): TGTGCCAGCAGTTTGGGGTTGGGGCAGGCGTCTGGTGGGGCCAACGTCCTGACTTTC. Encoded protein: CASSLGLGQASGGANVLTF.

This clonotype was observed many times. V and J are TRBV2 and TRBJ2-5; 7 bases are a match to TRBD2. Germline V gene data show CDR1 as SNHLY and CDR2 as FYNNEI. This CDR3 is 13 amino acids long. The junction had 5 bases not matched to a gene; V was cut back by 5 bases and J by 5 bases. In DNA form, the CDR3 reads TGTGCCAGCAGTTTGACTAGCAGGGAGACCCAGTACTTC. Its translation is CASSLTSRETQYF. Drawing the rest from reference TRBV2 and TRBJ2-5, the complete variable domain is EPEVTQTPSHQVTQMGQEVILRCVPISNHLYFYWYRQILGQKVEFLVSFYNNEISEKSEIFDDQFSVERPDGSNFTLKIRSTKLEDSAMYFCASSLTSRETQYFGPGTRLLVL.

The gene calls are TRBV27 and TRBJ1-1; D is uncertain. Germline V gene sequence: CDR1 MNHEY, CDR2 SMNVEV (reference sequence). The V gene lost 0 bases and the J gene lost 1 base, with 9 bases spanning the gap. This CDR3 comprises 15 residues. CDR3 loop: CASSLSWAANTEAFF. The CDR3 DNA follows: TGTGCCAGCAGTTTATCGTGGGCTGCGAACACTGAAGCTTTCTTT.

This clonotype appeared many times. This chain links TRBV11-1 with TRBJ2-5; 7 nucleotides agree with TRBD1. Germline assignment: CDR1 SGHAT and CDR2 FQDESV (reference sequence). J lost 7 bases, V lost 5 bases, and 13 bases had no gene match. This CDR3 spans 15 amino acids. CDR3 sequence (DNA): TGTGCCAGCAGCCAGGACAGGCAACTTCACGGGACCCAGTACTTC. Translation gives CASSQDRQLHGTQYF.

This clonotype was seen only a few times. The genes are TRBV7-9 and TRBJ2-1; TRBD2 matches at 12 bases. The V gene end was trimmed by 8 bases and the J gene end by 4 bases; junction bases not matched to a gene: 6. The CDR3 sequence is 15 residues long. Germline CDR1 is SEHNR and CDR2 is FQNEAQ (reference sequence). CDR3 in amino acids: CASAGLAGKYNEQFF. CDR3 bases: TGTGCCAGCGCAGGACTAGCGGGAAAGTACAATGAGCAGTTCTTC.

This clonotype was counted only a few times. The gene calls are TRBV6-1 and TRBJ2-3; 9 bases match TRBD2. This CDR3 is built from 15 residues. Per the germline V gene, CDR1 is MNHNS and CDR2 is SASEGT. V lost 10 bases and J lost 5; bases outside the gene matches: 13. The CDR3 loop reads CATTRAGGRGDTQYF. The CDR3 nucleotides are TGTGCCACCACCCGAGCGGGAGGCCGGGGAGATACGCAGTATTTT.

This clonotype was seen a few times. The CDR3 protein is CASGTDRDYGYTF. CDR3 DNA: TGTGCCAGCGGTACCGACAGGGACTATGGCTACACCTTC. J is TRBJ1-2 and V is TRBV27; 7 bases map to TRBD1. This CDR3 has 13 residues. Looked up from germline, CDR1 is MNHEY and CDR2 is SMNVEV (reference sequence). V dropped 8 bases and J dropped 3; count of bases not matched to a gene: 6.